This note documents a single TCR beta chain sequence. There is no known antigen for this receptor. Per-nucleotide qualities are absent, and no much larger clonotype sits a single base away. Enrolling through a virtual design, the prospective study's participants ranged in age from roughly 18 to 90 years and lived across 24 United States geographic areas. Cohort assignment in the prospective study relied on participant-reported clinical history from a screening survey and a study questionnaire. Recovered participants in ImmuneRACE Cohort 3 were defined as having two consecutive negative NP/OP PCR tests, clearance from a healthcare professional, or resolution of symptoms. Each participant in the prospective study had whole blood, serum and a nasopharyngeal or oropharyngeal swab collected by mobile phlebotomists. Prospective study participants could optionally give additional blood draws and questionnaires over an approximately two-month period. Blood samples from the prospective study were shipped frozen or at room temperature prior to DNA extraction.

The data derive from a study of blood T cell repertoires in COVID-19 (TCRdb year 2020). About the full investigation: The collaborator samples originated in the United States, Italy and Spain and spanned the acute and convalescent phases of COVID-19. HLA class I and class II types, where available, came from metadata supplied by the sample provider rather than from assay-based typing. Deeply sampled blood TCRbeta repertoires from subjects exposed to, actively infected with, or recovered from COVID-19 were included in the dataset. The repertoires were released in a freely available public database meant as a resource for research on the immune response to SARS-CoV-2. The samples were drawn from the first 160 participants of the ongoing ImmuneRACE study and from more than 1,000 subjects provided by 6 global collaborators. The material from the prospective study consisted of cDNA or gDNA derived from T cells, B-cell-depleted T cells, or PBMCs. The sample metadata nearly always contained a de-identified subject ID, COVID-19 status, age in years and sex. Findings and caveats that apply to the study as a whole: The quantity of clinical and demographic metadata differed by source and by participant and was supplied without curation.

The junction shows trimming of 1 base on V and 4 bases on J, plus 10 bases between the germline ends. There are 15 amino acids in the CDR3, from cysteine to phenylalanine inclusive. Only the CDR3 region is kept as DNA, spanning 45 bases read in frame from base 1. From a lookup of the germline V gene, CDR1 and CDR2 are KGHSH and LQKENI. The immunoSEQ Assay, a bias-controlled multiplex PCR, was used to amplify TCRbeta CDR3 regions from genomic DNA. The original methods were these. Within the assay, amplification of reference gene primers was used to estimate how many nucleated cells each sample contained. To quantify the absolute abundance of each unique TCRbeta CDR3 rearrangement, sequence reads were collapsed and filtered. For each sample, productive Simpson clonality was calculated as the square root of Simpson's diversity index across productive rearrangements. The source is immuneACCESS, and TCRdb retained only in-frame sequences with V and J called. Part of the clones is not carried over; for the studies checked, unresolved V genes explain less than half of this, and the remainder is unexplained. V and J calls plus clone size are reproduced from that table; the DNA served to infer D and trimming. Present in this sample are hundreds of thousands of clones, 70% to 90% of which were seen just once. Under 9.5% of the sample belongs to the ten largest clones.

Source material: PBMCs or T cells enriched from blood (not recorded which). The clonotype was recovered from a woman aged 60 to 75 who had recovered from COVID-19. The sequence is built from TRBV18 and TRBJ1-4; 5 matching bases give a weak D call of TRBD1. The CDR3 reads as follows: CASSPRQLLNEKLFF. At the DNA level, the sequence is TGTGCCAGCTCACCACGACAGCTCCTTAATGAAAAACTGTTTTTT.